At least ten counts were recorded for the clone carrying this T cell receptor (beta chain). Germline loops: CDR1 SQVTM, CDR2 ANQGSEA. The junction had 7 bases not matched to a gene; V was cut back by 5 bases and J by 0 bases. The CDR3 runs 15 residues. These data come from a study of T cells in Graves' hyperthyroidism and ophthalmopathy. Researchers took RNA transcripts and amplified the TCR beta CDR3 regions from them. The study used the HTBI primer set for a first-round RT-PCR of the TCR CDR3. TCRdb processed the multiplex PCR reads anew with MiXCR; each CDR3 protein has one entry. The sample contains nearly 600,000 distinct CDR3 sequences, approximately 15% of which appear only once.

The material sequenced was blood. The clonotype was recovered from a woman younger than 35 with Graves' ophthalmopathy. The gene calls are TRBV29-1 and TRBJ1-1; 9 bases line up with TRBD1. The CDR3 loop is CSVTGGSTLNTEAFF. The CDR3 region has the DNA TGCAGCGTTACAGGGGGCTCTACACTGAACACTGAAGCTTTCTTT.